These 20 T cell receptor beta chains originate from one sample sequenced in a study of CD4 and CD8 cells across lung adenocarcinoma regions. TCRdb reprocessed the PCR reads via MiXCR and lists one record per CDR3 protein. The data contain roughly 20,000 distinct CDR3 sequences, roughly 56% of them seen just once; the ten biggest clones take up around 25%. The sample comprised CD8+ T cells from the center of a lung tumor. These receptors originate from a female donor with lung adenocarcinoma. The CD4 and CD8 labels of this study may be unreliable.

The V and J genes are TRBV6-1 and TRBJ2-4; a weak D match, TRBD2 (6 bases). From germline, CDR1 is MNHNS and CDR2 SASEGT. The V and J ends lost 8 bases and 13 bases respectively, with 27 bases between them. The CDR3 covers 15 residues. CDR3: CASEAGMWAKNTQYF. Written as DNA, the CDR3 is TGTGCCAGCGAAGCGGGTATGTGGGCCAAAAACACGCAGTACTTC.

Worth noting for this clonotype: An end of the junction does not agree with germline; a read error may underlie this. The CDR3 DNA sequence: TGTGCCAGCAGTTACTCATTACAGGCTGGGAGCACAGGTGAGCAGTTTTTT. This gives the protein CASSYSLQAGSTGEQFF. The genes are TRBV6-5 and TRBJ2-3, with D perhaps given as TRBD1 or TRBD2 (5 bases each). Germline CDR1 and CDR2: MNHEY and SVGAGI. The CDR3 is made up of 17 amino acids.

In this sample, this clonotype turned up a few times. The genes are TRBV10-3 and TRBJ1-2; D is possibly TRBD1 (5 bases). The CDR3 length is 13 residues. The germline V and J ends were trimmed by 4 bases and 6 bases, with 12 bases remaining between them. Germline assignment: CDR1 ENHRY and CDR2 SYGVKD. The CDR3 nucleotides read TGTGCCATCAGTGCACTCCAGGGAGATGGCTACACCTTC. Its translation is CAISALQGDGYTF.

Judged by abundance, this clonotype is large. The chain carries TRBV6-1 and TRBJ2-2, with D uncertain. The V and J ends lost 6 bases and 2 bases respectively, with 13 bases between them. Germline V lookup: CDR1 MNHNS, CDR2 SASEGT. The CDR3 spans 15 residues. CDR3 region: CASRDPQRNTGELFF. The DNA for the CDR3 is TGTGCCAGCAGGGACCCCCAGAGAAACACCGGGGAGCTGTTTTTT.

The rearrangement joins TRBV6-1 to TRBJ2-1, with D possibly being TRBD1 or TRBD2 (5 bases each). The J call may be wrong; the DNA end is better matched by TRBJ2-7. In germline, CDR1 is MNHNS, CDR2 SASEGT. CDR3 size: 13 residues. The CDR3 coding sequence is TGTGCCAGCAGTGACCGAGGGGACTACGAGCAGTACTTC. It yields the protein CASSDRGDYEQYF.

The J gene is TRBJ2-2, the V gene TRBV14, with D uncertain. Germline V CDR1 and CDR2: SGHDN, FVKESK. This CDR3 has 13 amino acids. Trimming took off 4 bases at V and 5 bases at J, with 8 bases between the two ends. The CDR3 region has the DNA TGTGCCAGCAGCCCGTTATGGACCGGGGAGCTGTTTTTT. It encodes CASSPLWTGELFF.

In nucleotides, the CDR3 is TGTGCCAGCAGCGACGCAGAGCTAGCGGGACCCCCGTTCTTC. This sequence encodes CASSDAELAGPPFF. V usage is TRBV6-1 and J usage is TRBJ2-1, with 9 bases aligning to TRBD2. The CDR3 has 14 amino acids. V gave up 6 bases and J gave up 15 bases; unmatched junction bases: 15. Germline V gene data show CDR1 as MNHNS and CDR2 as SASEGT.

For this clonotype: A junction boundary mismatches the germline segment, possibly from a read error. The V call is TRBV27, the J call TRBJ2-4; no definite D call. CDR1 and CDR2 (germline): MNHEY, SMNVEV (reference sequence). The CDR3 runs to 11 residues. DNA for the CDR3: TGTGCCAGCGGTGCCACAAATATTCAGTACTTT. It codes for CASGATNIQYF.

The V call is TRBV27, the J call TRBJ2-4; D is ambiguous. This CDR3 has 13 amino acids. Trimming stripped 9 bases from V and 12 bases from J, with 21 bases between. The germline V gene has CDR1 MNHEY and CDR2 SMNVEV (reference sequence). As DNA, the CDR3 is TGTGCCAGGAGGTTACGAGTCAAAAATACTCAGTACTTC. This gives the protein CARRLRVKNTQYF.

Within the sample, this clonotype is medium-sized. This chain uses TRBV6-1 with TRBJ2-7, with 7 bases fitting TRBD1. CDR3 length: 14 amino acids. V dropped 3 bases and J dropped 0; count of bases not matched to a gene: 2. Looked up from germline, CDR1 is MNHNS and CDR2 is SASEGT. CDR3 sequence: CASSEGQSSYEQYV. The DNA of the CDR3 is TGTGCCAGCAGTGAGGGACAGAGCTCCTACGAGCAGTACGTC.

This clonotype was observed a handful of times. The J gene is TRBJ2-5, the V gene TRBV27, with TRBD2 matching 8 bases. CDR1 is MNHEY and CDR2 is SMNVEV in the germline V gene (reference sequence). V dropped 5 bases and J dropped 7; count of bases not matched to a gene: 15. The CDR3 runs to 16 residues. For the CDR3, the DNA is TGTGCCAGCAGTCCCCTGGGGAGCGGGAGTGGTGGGACCCAGTACTTC. It translates to CASSPLGSGSGGTQYF.

V usage is TRBV15 and J usage is TRBJ2-5; TRBD1 agrees at 7 bases. The CDR3 is 16 residues long. Germline CDR1 and CDR2: LNHNV and YYDKDF (reference sequence). V gave up 3 bases and J gave up 2 bases; unmatched junction bases: 9. The CDR3 bases are TGTGCCACCAGCAGGACCCGACAGGGATGGCAAGAGACCCAGTACTTC. Translated: CATSRTRQGWQETQYF.

V gene TRBV6-1 combines with J gene TRBJ2-5, with 8 bases aligning to TRBD2. V was pared by 9 bases and J by 8 bases, with 20 bases of the junction left unmatched. The CDR3 totals 16 residues. Germline assignment: CDR1 MNHNS and CDR2 SASEGT. CDR3 protein: CASLGGRGGDLDTQYF. In DNA, the CDR3 is TGTGCCAGTCTGGGGGGACGGGGGGGAGACTTAGATACCCAGTACTTC.

This clonotype came up a few times. V usage is TRBV11-3 and J usage is TRBJ2-1; 7 bases map to TRBD1. The J call may be wrong; the DNA end is better matched by TRBJ2-7. The CDR3 spans 13 residues. CDR1 SGHNT and CDR2 YENEEA come from the germline V gene. CDR3 in amino acids: CASSSPDRDEQYF. CDR3 nucleotide sequence: TGTGCCAGCAGCTCACCCGACAGGGACGAGCAGTACTTC.

V and J are TRBV4-1 and TRBJ2-1, with 12 bases matching TRBD2. The CDR3 sequence is 18 residues long. J lost 3 bases, V lost 2 bases, and 8 bases had no gene match. In germline, CDR1 is MGHRA, CDR2 YSYEKL. The CDR3 DNA reads as TGCGCCAGCAGCCAACAAAGACTAGCGGGAGCTAACTACAATGAGCAGTTCTTC. As protein: CASSQQRLAGANYNEQFF.

As regards this clonotype: Compared with germline, one end of the junction differs, possibly owing to a read error. This chain links TRBV10-1 with TRBJ2-2; the D call may be TRBD1 or TRBD2 (5 bases each). CDR3 length: 15 residues. Germline V lookup: CDR1 WNHNN, CDR2 SYGVQD (reference sequence). The CDR3 region is CASKPGAVRTDTLYF. The CDR3, as DNA: TGCGCCAGCAAACCCGGGGCAGTGAGAACAGATACGCTGTATTTT.

This chain joins TRBV12-3 or TRBV12-4 and TRBJ1-4; 7 positions agree with TRBD1. The CDR3 runs to 13 residues. After removal of 7 bases from V and 7 bases from J, the junction contained 6 bases not matched to a gene. The CDR3 coding sequence is TGTGCCAGCACCTCACACAGGGGTGAAAAACTGTTTTTT. It yields the protein CASTSHRGEKLFF.

The chain employs TRBV27 and TRBJ2-5; D is undetermined. Trimming stripped 3 bases from V and 4 bases from J, with 9 bases between. Germline CDR1 MNHEY, CDR2 SMNVEV (reference sequence). This CDR3 has 13 residues. CDR3 bases: TGTGCCAGCAGTTTGCAGGACCCAGAGACCCAGTACTTC. Protein sequence: CASSLQDPETQYF.

This rearrangement joins TRBV6-1 to TRBJ1-4; D remains ambiguous. There are 12 residues in the CDR3. Per germline, CDR1 MNHNS and CDR2 SASEGT. V was cut by 4 bases and J by 8 bases, with 8 bases left in between. CDR3 bases: TGTGCCAGCAGTGTCGGTGGGGAAAAACTGTTTTTT. Its translation is CASSVGGEKLFF.

This chain connects TRBV6-5 to TRBJ2-2; unclear D gene. The CDR3 is 16 amino acids. The germline CDR1 and CDR2 sequences are MNHEY and SVGAGI. V was trimmed by 0 bases and J by 6 bases, leaving 14 bases between them. CDR3 sequence reads: CASSYSSSLDAGELFF. For the CDR3, the DNA is TGTGCCAGCAGTTACTCTAGCAGTCTTGATGCCGGGGAGCTGTTTTTT.